A single sample is the source of the 19 T cell receptor beta chains below, sequenced in a study of beta chain features in type 1 diabetes. Whole-study findings and limits: All four CD4+ subsets of Type 1 diabetes patients contained TCRB CDR3s that were moderately but significantly shorter.

These receptors have no known antigen. As every portion of the isolated RNA was reverse transcribed, the sequencing read expressed TCRB transcripts. Produced via immunoSEQ multiplex PCR; TCRdb's table is partial and in-frame only. The table shows around 150,000 clones, with roughly 10% occurring only once. Sequenced material: central memory CD4+ T cells from blood. The receptors were gathered from a woman aged 25 to 39 with type 1 diabetes.

This clone was recorded a few times. The genes are TRBV7-9 and TRBJ2-2, with D possibly matching TRBD1 (6 bases). Germline V gene sequence: CDR1 SEHNR, CDR2 FQNEAQ (reference sequence). The CDR3 covers 15 residues. V was shortened by 4 bases and J by 3 bases, with 12 bases between the two germline ends. Here the CDR3 reads CASSSKSGDTGELFF. Here the CDR3 DNA reads TGTGCCAGCAGCTCAAAATCAGGGGACACCGGGGAGCTGTTTTTT.

The CDR3 spells CASSSARQGAGETQYF. CDR3 sequence (DNA): TGTGCCAGCAGTTCCGCCAGACAGGGGGCAGGAGAGACCCAGTACTTC. The gene calls are TRBV7-3 and TRBJ2-5, with 10 nucleotides matching TRBD1. From germline, CDR1 is SGHTA and CDR2 FQGTGA. The V segment lost 6 bases and the J segment 4 bases; nucleotides outside the gene matches: 11. The CDR3 loop spans 16 amino acids.

The chain recombines TRBV18 with TRBJ1-1, with a possible D match to TRBD1 (5 bases). CDR3 length equals 15 residues. The germline V gene has CDR1 KGHSH and CDR2 LQKENI. V was cut by 5 bases and J by 1 base, with 14 bases left in between. CDR3 loop: CASSSTIDRNTEAFF. CDR3 DNA: TGTGCCAGCTCATCCACCATCGACAGGAACACTGAAGCTTTCTTT. Using reference TRBV18 and TRBJ1-1 for the parts outside the CDR3, the full variable domain is NAGVMQNPRHLVRRRGQEARLRCSPMKGHSHVYWYRQLPEEGLKFMVYLQKENIIDESGMPKERFSAEFPKEGPSILRIQQVVRGDSAAYFCASSSTIDRNTEAFFGQGTRLTVV.

The gene calls are TRBV5-1 and TRBJ2-5; a weak D match, TRBD1 (7 bases). The J call may be incorrect, as the DNA end agrees better with TRBJ2-7. This CDR3 is built from 15 residues. The germline V gene encodes CDR1 SGHRS and CDR2 YFSETQ. CDR3 sequence (DNA): TGCGCCAGCAGCACGGCAGGGGGGAGATCCTACGAGCAGTACTTC. It yields the protein CASSTAGGRSYEQYF.

CDR3 sequence (DNA): TGCGCCAGCACCCACGAAGTAGCGGGAGGGGATAGTGAGCAGTTCTTC. Protein: CASTHEVAGGDSEQFF. The chain couples TRBV5-1 to TRBJ2-1; the match to TRBD2 covers 11 bases. With 6 bases clipped from V and 9 bases from J, the junction kept 14 bases outside the gene matches. This CDR3 contains 16 residues. Per germline, CDR1 SGHRS and CDR2 YFSETQ.

This clone has only a few counts. V gene TRBV28 combines with J gene TRBJ2-1; no definite D call. The germline gives CDR1 MDHEN, CDR2 SYDVKM. With 7 bases removed from V and 4 bases from J, the gap between germline ends came to 8 bases. The CDR3 is 12 residues long. The DNA for the CDR3 is TGTGCCAGCATTGCCCAGTACAATGAGCAGTTCTTC. It yields the protein CASIAQYNEQFF. The variable domain in full, with the rest retrieved from reference TRBV28 and TRBJ2-1, is DVKVTQSSRYLVKRTGEKVFLECVQDMDHENMFWYRQDPGLGLRLIYFSYDVKMKEKGDIPEGYSVSREKKERFSLILESASTNQTSMYLCASIAQYNEQFFGPGTRLTVL.

Only a few counts were recorded for this clone. The CDR3 here is CASSTRTSWTAYEQYF. CDR3 coding DNA: TGTGCCAGCAGCACCCGGACTAGCTGGACTGCCTACGAGCAGTACTTC. The chain carries TRBV14 and TRBJ2-7; 8 positions match TRBD2. Trimming cost V 5 bases and J 2 bases; bases outside gene matches: 11. Germline CDR1 is SGHDN and CDR2 is FVKESK. The CDR3 loop spans 16 amino acids.

The table lists this clone with a few counts. V is TRBV29-1 and J is TRBJ2-5; 7 nucleotides align to TRBD1. CDR3 size: 13 residues. Trimming at V came to 6 bases and at J to 1 base, leaving 5 bases not matched to a gene. The germline gives CDR1 SQVTM, CDR2 ANQGSEA. CDR3 nucleotides: TGCAGCGTATGGGACAGCCTCCAAGAGACCCAGTACTTC. It translates to CSVWDSLQETQYF.

The chain is built from TRBV21-1 and TRBJ2-1; the table's D gene call, TRBD2, was not cross checked with the DNA. TRBV21-1 is assigned pseudogene status. The CDR3 contains 17 residues. The CDR3 bases are TGTGCCAGCAGCAAATGGGAACTAGCGGGAGGGGACAATGAGCAGTTCTTC. Amino acid sequence: CASSKWELAGGDNEQFF.

This clone was seen a handful of times. The chain uses TRBV11-2 and TRBJ2-1; TRBD1 agrees at 7 bases. The V gene's germline CDR1 is SGHAT and CDR2 FQNNGV. V shed 5 bases and J 8 bases; nucleotides not matched to a gene: 3. This CDR3 region has 12 residues. The CDR3 bases are TGTGCCAGCAGCCTTGACAGGGATGAGCAGTTCTTC. Translation gives CASSLDRDEQFF.

This chain joins TRBV4-2 and TRBJ1-2, with D perhaps TRBD1 (5 bases). The CDR3 consists of 16 residues. V gave up 0 bases and J gave up 1 base, with 12 bases separating them. Germline V lookup: CDR1 LGHNA, CDR2 YNFKEQ. CDR3 region: CASSQDGRVLNYGYTF. The CDR3, as DNA: TGTGCCAGCAGCCAAGACGGCAGGGTCCTTAACTATGGCTACACCTTC.

The chain combines TRBV6-6 with TRBJ2-1; the match to TRBD2 covers 8 bases. J was trimmed by 6 bases and V by 5 bases; bases with no gene match: 9. CDR3 length equals 15 residues. Looked up from germline, CDR1 is MNHNY and CDR2 is SVGAGI (reference sequence). CDR3 protein: CASSTTGLAPNEQFF. The CDR3 DNA sequence: TGTGCCAGCAGTACGACCGGACTAGCTCCCAATGAGCAGTTCTTC.

V gene TRBV6-5 combines with J gene TRBJ1-4; D gene uncertain. Trimming pared 6 bases from V and 2 bases from J, leaving 7 bases between. CDR1 and CDR2 from the germline V gene are MNHEY and SVGAGI. The length of the CDR3 is 13 residues. The CDR3 sequence: CASRTGTNEKLFF. In DNA, the CDR3 is TGTGCCAGCAGAACCGGGACTAATGAAAAACTGTTTTTT.

The sample holds a few counts of this clone. V gene TRBV6-5 combines with J gene TRBJ1-2; D gene unclear. Germline V gene sequence: CDR1 MNHEY, CDR2 SVGAGI. The CDR3 loop spans 13 amino acids. The ends were cut back, 4 bases at V and 3 bases at J, with 9 bases in the middle. The CDR3 reads CASSSHSHYGYTF. The CDR3 DNA is TGTGCCAGCAGTTCCCACAGCCACTATGGCTACACCTTC.

This clone was counted between two and nine times. V gene TRBV7-9 combines with J gene TRBJ2-2; tentatively, D is TRBD2 (5 bases). V gave up 5 bases and J gave up 4 bases, with 20 bases separating them. This CDR3 has 17 residues. CDR1 and CDR2 from the germline V gene are SEHNR and FQNEAQ (reference sequence). The CDR3: CASSGGSGRRPTGELFF. CDR3 DNA sequence: TGTGCCAGCAGCGGAGGCTCCGGACGCAGGCCCACCGGGGAGCTGTTTTTT.

The chain joins TRBV4-1 to TRBJ2-3; maybe TRBD2 (5 bases). The CDR3 contains 17 residues. Trimming removed 4 bases at V and 2 bases at J, with 19 bases between. Per the germline V gene, CDR1 is MGHRA and CDR2 is YSYEKL. The CDR3 nucleotides read TGCGCCAGCAGCCTTTACTCGGCGGGTGGCCTCACAGATACGCAGTATTTT. Protein: CASSLYSAGGLTDTQYF.

The V gene is TRBV6-1, the J gene TRBJ2-1, with D possibly matching TRBD2 (5 bases). Trimming took 6 bases from V and 0 from J, leaving 9 bases between them. The CDR3 extends over 14 amino acids. Germline V gene data show CDR1 as MNHNS and CDR2 as SASEGT. The DNA for the CDR3 is TGTGCCAGCAGGGACTCCATCTCCTACAATGAGCAGTTCTTC. Residues: CASRDSISYNEQFF.

The chain is built from TRBV18 and TRBJ2-5; D possibly corresponds to TRBD1 (5 bases). Germline lookup yields CDR1 KGHSH and CDR2 LQKENI. V lost 2 bases to trimming and J lost 1 base, with 8 bases between them. The CDR3 is made up of 14 amino acids. CDR3 protein: CASSPGAPQETQYF. DNA for the CDR3: TGTGCCAGCTCACCAGGGGCCCCCCAAGAGACCCAGTACTTC.

This clone was detected a few times. V gene TRBV7-9 combines with J gene TRBJ1-1; D may be TRBD1 (5 bases). V shed 0 bases and J shed 2 bases, with 10 bases lying between them. The CDR3 is 15 amino acids. The germline V gene encodes CDR1 SEHNR and CDR2 FQNEAQ (reference sequence). In DNA form, the CDR3 reads TGTGCCAGCAGCTTAGCTTCAGGGCGAAACACTGAAGCTTTCTTT. It is translated as CASSLASGRNTEAFF.